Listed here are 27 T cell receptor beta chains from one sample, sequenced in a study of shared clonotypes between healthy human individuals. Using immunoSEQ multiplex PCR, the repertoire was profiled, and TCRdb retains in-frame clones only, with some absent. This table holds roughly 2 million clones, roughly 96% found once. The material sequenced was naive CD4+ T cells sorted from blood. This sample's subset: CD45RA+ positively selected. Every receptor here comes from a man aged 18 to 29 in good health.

CDR3 loop: CAWSIAGGRGNQPQHF. CDR3 DNA sequence: TGTGCCTGGAGTATCGCAGGAGGAAGGGGCAATCAGCCCCAGCATTTT. The gene calls are TRBV30 and TRBJ1-5, with D uncertain. The CDR3 contains 16 residues. Germline loops: CDR1 GTSNPN, CDR2 SVGIG (reference sequence). Trimming removed 2 bases from V and 2 bases from J, with 16 bases in between.

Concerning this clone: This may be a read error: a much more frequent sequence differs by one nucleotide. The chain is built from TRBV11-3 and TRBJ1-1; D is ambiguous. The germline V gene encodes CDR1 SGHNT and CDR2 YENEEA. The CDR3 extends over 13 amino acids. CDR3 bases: TGTGCCAGCAGCTACAGTATGAACACTGGAGCTTTCTTT. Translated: CASSYSMNTGAFF.

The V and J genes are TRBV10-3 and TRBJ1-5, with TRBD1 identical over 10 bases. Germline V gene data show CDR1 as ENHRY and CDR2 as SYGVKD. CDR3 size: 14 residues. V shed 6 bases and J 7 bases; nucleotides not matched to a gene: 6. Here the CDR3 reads CAISGTGEGQPQHF. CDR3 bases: TGTGCCATCAGCGGGACAGGGGAGGGACAGCCCCAGCATTTT.

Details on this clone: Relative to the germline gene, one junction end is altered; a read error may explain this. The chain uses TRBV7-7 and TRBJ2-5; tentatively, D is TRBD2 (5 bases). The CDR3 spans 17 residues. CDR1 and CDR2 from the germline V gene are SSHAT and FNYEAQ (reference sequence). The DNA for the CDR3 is TGTGCTAGCAGTATGGAGGTGGACTCCTGGTACCAAGAGACCCAGTACTTC. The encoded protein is CASSMEVDSWYQETQYF. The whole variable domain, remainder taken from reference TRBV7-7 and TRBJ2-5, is GAGVSQSPRYKVTKRGQDVTLRCDPISSHATLYWYQQALGQGPEFLTYFNYEAQPDKSGLPSDRFSAERPEGSISTLTIQRTEQRDSAMYRCASSMEVDSWYQETQYFGPGTRLLVL.

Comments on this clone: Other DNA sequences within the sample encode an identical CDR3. As DNA, the CDR3 is TGTGCCAGCAGCTTAGTTGTTGGGTTGCAAGAGACCCAGTACTTC. Its translation: CASSLVVGLQETQYF. The rearrangement links TRBV7-2 to TRBJ2-5; D not certain. This CDR3 region has 15 residues. CDR1 and CDR2 (germline): SGHTA, FQGNSA. V was shortened by 1 base and J by 2 bases, with 11 bases between the two germline ends.

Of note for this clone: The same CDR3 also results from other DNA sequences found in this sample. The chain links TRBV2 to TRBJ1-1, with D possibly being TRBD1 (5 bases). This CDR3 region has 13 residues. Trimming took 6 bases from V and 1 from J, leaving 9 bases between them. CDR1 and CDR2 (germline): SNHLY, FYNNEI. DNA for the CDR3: TGTGCCAGCAGCCAACAGGCGAACACTGAAGCTTTCTTT. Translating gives CASSQQANTEAFF.

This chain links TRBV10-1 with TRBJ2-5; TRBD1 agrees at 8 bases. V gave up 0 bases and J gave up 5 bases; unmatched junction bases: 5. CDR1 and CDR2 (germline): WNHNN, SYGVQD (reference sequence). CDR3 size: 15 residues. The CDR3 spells CASSESGRGRETQYF. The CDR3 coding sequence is TGCGCCAGCAGTGAGTCTGGCAGGGGGCGGGAGACCCAGTACTTC.

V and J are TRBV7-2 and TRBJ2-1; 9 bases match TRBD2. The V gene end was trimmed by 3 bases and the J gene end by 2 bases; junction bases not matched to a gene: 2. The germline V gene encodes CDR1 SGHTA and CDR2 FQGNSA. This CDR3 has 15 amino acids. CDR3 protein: CASSFSGSAYNEQFF. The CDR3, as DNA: TGTGCCAGCAGCTTTAGCGGGAGCGCCTACAATGAGCAGTTCTTC.

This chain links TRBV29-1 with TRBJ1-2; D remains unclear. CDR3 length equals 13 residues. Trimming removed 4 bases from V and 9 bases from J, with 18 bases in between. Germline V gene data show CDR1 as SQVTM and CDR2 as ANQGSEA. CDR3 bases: TGCAGCGTTGTGGGGAGACTGCAGAGGCGCTACACCTTC. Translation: CSVVGRLQRRYTF.

CDR3 DNA: TGTGCCAGTAATGGGGGGTACCAAGAGACCCAGTACTTC. Its protein product is CASNGGYQETQYF. The chain recombines TRBV19 with TRBJ2-5; D may be TRBD2 (6 bases). Germline V gene sequence: CDR1 LNHDA, CDR2 SQIVND (reference sequence). This CDR3 comprises 13 residues. V gave up 7 bases and J gave up 0 bases, with 9 bases separating them.

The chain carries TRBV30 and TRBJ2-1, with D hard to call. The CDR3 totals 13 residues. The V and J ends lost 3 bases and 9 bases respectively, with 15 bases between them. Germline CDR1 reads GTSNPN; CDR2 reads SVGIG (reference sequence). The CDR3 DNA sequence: TGTGCCTGGAGCCCCCAGAGCAGTACTGAGCAGTTCTTC. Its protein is CAWSPQSSTEQFF.

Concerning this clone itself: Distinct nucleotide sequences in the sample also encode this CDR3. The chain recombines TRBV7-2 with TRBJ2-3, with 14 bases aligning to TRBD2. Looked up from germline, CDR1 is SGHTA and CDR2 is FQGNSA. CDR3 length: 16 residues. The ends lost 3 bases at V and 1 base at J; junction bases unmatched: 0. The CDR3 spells CASSLGLAGGTDTQYF. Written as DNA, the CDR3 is TGTGCCAGCAGCTTGGGACTAGCGGGGGGCACAGATACGCAGTATTTT.

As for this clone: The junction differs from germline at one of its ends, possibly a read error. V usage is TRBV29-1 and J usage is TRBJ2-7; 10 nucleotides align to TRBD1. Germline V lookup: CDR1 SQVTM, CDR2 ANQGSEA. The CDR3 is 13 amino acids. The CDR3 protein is CSVEVRDRGEQYF. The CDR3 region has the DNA TGCAGCGTGGAAGTTAGGGACAGGGGCGAGCAGTACTTC.

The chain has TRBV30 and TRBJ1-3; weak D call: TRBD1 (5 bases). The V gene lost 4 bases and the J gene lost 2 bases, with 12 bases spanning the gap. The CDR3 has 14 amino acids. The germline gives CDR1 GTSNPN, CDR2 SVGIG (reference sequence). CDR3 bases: TGTGCCTGGAAAGGGACCTTAACTGGAAACACCATATATTTT. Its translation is CAWKGTLTGNTIYF.

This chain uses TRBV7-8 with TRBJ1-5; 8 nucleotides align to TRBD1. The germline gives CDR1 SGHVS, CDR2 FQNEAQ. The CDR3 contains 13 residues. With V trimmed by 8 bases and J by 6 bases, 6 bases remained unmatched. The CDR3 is CASGHRGGQPQHF. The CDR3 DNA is TGTGCCAGCGGACACAGGGGGGGTCAGCCCCAGCATTTT.

CDR3 DNA sequence: TGCGCCAGCAGCCAAGCGGGGAACGGTTCACCCCTCCACTTT. Its protein is CASSQAGNGSPLHF. The rearrangement joins TRBV4-1 to TRBJ1-6; D ambiguous. Trimming pared 1 base from V and 9 bases from J, leaving 10 bases between. The CDR3 runs 14 residues. From germline, CDR1 is MGHRA and CDR2 YSYEKL.

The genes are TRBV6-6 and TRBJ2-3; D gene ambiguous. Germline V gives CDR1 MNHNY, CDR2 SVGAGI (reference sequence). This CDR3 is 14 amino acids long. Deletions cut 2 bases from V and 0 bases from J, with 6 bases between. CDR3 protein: CASSYASSTDTQYF. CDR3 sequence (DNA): TGTGCCAGCAGTTACGCCTCTAGCACAGATACGCAGTATTTT.

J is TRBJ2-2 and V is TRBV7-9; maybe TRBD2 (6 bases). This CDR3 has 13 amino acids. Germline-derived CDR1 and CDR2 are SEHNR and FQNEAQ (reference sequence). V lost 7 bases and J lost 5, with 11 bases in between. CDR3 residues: CASNGGTTGELFF. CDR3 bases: TGTGCCAGCAACGGGGGTACGACCGGGGAGCTGTTTTTT.

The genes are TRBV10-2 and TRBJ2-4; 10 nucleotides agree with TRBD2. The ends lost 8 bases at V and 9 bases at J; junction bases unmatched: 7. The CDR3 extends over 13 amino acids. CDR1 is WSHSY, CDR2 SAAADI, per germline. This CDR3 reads CASGSGGAGIQYF. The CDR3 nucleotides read TGCGCCAGCGGGAGCGGGGGGGCAGGCATTCAGTACTTC.

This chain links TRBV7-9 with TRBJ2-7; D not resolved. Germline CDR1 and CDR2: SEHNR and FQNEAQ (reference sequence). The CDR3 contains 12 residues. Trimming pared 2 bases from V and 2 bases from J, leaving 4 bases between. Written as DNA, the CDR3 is TGTGCCAGCAGCTTAACCCCCTACGAGCAGTACTTC. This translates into CASSLTPYEQYF.

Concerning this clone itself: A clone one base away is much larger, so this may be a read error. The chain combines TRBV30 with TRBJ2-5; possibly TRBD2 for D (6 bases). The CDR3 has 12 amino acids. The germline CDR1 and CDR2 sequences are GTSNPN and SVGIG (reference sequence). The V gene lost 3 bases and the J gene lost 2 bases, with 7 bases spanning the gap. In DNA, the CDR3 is TGTGCCTGGAGCCGGGGGCAAGAGACCCAGTACTTC. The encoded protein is CAWSRGQETQYF.

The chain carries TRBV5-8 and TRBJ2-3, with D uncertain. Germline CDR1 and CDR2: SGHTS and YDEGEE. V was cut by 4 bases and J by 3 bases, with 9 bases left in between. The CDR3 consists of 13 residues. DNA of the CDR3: TGTGCCAGCAGCCCCTTGGGGACAGATACGCAGTATTTT. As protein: CASSPLGTDTQYF.

CDR3 in amino acids: CASSKAAGENTEAFF. CDR3 nucleotide sequence: TGTGCCAGCAGCAAAGCGGCAGGAGAGAACACTGAAGCTTTCTTT. The V gene is TRBV21-1, the J gene TRBJ1-1. TRBV21-1 represents a pseudogene. The CDR3 has 15 residues.

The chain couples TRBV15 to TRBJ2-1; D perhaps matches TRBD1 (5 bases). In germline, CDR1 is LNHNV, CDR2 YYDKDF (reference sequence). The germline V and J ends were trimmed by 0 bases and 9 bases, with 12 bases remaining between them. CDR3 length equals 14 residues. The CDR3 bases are TGTGCCACCAGCAGAGATGGGGCGTTTCCTGAGCAGTTCTTC. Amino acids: CATSRDGAFPEQFF.

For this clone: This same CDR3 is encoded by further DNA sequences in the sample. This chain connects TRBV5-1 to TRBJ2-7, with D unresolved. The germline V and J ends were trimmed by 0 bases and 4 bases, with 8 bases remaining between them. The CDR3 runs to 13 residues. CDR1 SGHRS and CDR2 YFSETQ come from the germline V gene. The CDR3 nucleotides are TGCGCCAGCAGCTTGGAGTCTCCTTACGAGCAGTACTTC. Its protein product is CASSLESPYEQYF.

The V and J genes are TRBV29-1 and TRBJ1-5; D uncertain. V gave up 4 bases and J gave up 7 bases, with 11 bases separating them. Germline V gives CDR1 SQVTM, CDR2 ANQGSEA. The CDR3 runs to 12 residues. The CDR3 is CSVGQAPQPQHF. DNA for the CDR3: TGCAGCGTTGGGCAGGCCCCCCAGCCCCAGCATTTT.

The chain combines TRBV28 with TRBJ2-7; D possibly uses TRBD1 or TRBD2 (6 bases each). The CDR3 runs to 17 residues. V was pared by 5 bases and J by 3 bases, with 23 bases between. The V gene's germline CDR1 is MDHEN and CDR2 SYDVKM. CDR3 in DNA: TGTGCCAGCAGTCAAGGGGGATGGGGTAGCGGAAACTACGAGCAGTACTTC. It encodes CASSQGGWGSGNYEQYF.